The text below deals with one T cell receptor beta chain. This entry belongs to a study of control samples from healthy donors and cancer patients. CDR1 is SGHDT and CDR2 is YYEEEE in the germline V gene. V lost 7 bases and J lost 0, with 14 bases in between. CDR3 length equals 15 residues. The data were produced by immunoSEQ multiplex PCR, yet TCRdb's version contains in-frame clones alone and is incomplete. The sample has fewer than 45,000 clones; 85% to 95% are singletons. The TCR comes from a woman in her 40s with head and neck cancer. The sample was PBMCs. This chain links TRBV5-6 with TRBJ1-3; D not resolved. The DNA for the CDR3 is TGTGCCAGCCGTAAAATGGGCAGCTCTGGAAACACCATATATTTT. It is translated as CASRKMGSSGNTIYF.